Listed here are 3 T cell receptor beta chains from one sample, sequenced in a study of metastatic and nonmetastatic thyroid tumors. TCRdb reanalyzed the PCR reads with MiXCR. Seen here are 15,000 or so clones, 9.5% to 13% observed once, and the top ten hold 30% to 35%. Patients were all untreated before their thyroid surgery. The specimen was blood. The source of these receptors is a female donor with papillary thyroid cancer or a benign thyroid nodule (not recorded which). Some clones in this sample may be carry-over from other donors' samples.

This clone was seen many times. Written as DNA, the CDR3 is TGCGCCAGCAGTGAGGGAGTAGGAGAATTCGCGGGGGGCCAAGAGACCCAGTACTTC. Protein: CASSEGVGEFAGGQETQYF. The chain uses TRBV10-1 and TRBJ2-5; 8 nucleotides line up with TRBD2. This CDR3 has 19 residues. Germline CDR1 is WNHNN and CDR2 is SYGVQD (reference sequence). The V segment lost 2 bases and the J segment 1 base; nucleotides outside the gene matches: 15.

There are many counts of this clone. The CDR3 does not end in the conserved phenylalanine or tryptophan, so this is likely a read error. The limits of the CDR3 on the DNA are not certain, so only TCRdb's listed CDR3 is given. V gene TRBV6-5 combines with J gene TRBJ2-2; TRBD1, the table's D call, lacks a check against the DNA. Per germline, CDR1 MNHEY and CDR2 SVGAGI. The CDR3 spans 15 residues, counting both ends. CDR3: CASSYGTVNTGEPFL.

Only a few counts were recorded for this clone. The rearrangement joins TRBV28 to TRBJ2-3, with D possibly TRBD1 on 6 matching bases. Germline V gene lookup returns CDR1 MDHEN and CDR2 SYDVKM. The CDR3 sequence is 14 residues long. V was pared by 2 bases and J by 6 bases, with 12 bases between. DNA for the CDR3: TGTGCCAGCAGTTTAACAGGGATGGGGGATACGCAGTATTTT. Translated: CASSLTGMGDTQYF.